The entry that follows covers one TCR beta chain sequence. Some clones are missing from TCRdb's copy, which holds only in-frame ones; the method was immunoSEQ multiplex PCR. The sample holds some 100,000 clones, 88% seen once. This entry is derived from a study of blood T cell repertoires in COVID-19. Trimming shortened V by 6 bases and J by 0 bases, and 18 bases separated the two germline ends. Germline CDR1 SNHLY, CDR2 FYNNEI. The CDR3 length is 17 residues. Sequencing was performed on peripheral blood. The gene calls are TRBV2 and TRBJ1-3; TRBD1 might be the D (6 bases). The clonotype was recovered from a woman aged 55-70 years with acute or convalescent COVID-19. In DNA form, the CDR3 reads TGTGCCAGCAGGCTGGACAGCCGCCTCTACTCTGGAAACACCATATATTTT. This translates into CASRLDSRLYSGNTIYF.